One T cell receptor beta chain is described in this entry. Its antigen remains unidentified. Here immunoSEQ multiplex PCR was the method, and the copy in TCRdb shows in-frame clones only, minus some. The table shows around 25,000 clones, with roughly 87% occurring only once. The germline V and J ends were trimmed by 3 bases and 3 bases, with 9 bases remaining between them. In germline, CDR1 is MDHEN, CDR2 SYDVKM. CDR3 size: 15 residues. The data were taken from a study of T cell responses to AZD1222 COVID-19 vaccine. The study, taken as a whole, reports: After the peak T cell response, and only then, were repertoires sampled. Recipients of two AZD1222 doses showed rising Spike-specific TCR breadth and depth.

The chain joins TRBV28 to TRBJ1-6, with no clear D. The clonotype was recovered from an adult who received the AZD1222 COVID-19 vaccine. The source material was peripheral blood, sampled 28 days after the second AZD1222 dose. The CDR3 region is CASSFARIYNSPLHF. As DNA, the CDR3 is TGTGCCAGCAGTTTCGCCAGGATCTATAATTCACCCCTCCACTTT. The entire variable domain, with the rest obtained from reference TRBV28 and TRBJ1-6, is as follows: DVKVTQSSRYLVKRTGEKVFLECVQDMDHENMFWYRQDPGLGLRLIYFSYDVKMKEKGDIPEGYSVSREKKERFSLILESASTNQTSMYLCASSFARIYNSPLHFGNGTRLTVT.